These 8 T cell receptor beta chains were all obtained from the same sample, sequenced in a study of T cells in Graves' hyperthyroidism and ophthalmopathy. The CDR3 regions of TCR beta were amplified from RNA transcripts. The HTBI set primed first-round TCR CDR3 RT-PCR. TCRdb recomputed calls from the multiplex PCR reads with MiXCR, one row per CDR3 protein. The sample shows hundreds of thousands of distinct CDR3 sequences, about 15% of them seen only once. The sample taken for sequencing was blood. The receptor source for this set is a woman aged 25 to 39 with Graves' hyperthyroidism.

This clonotype was observed at least ten times. J is TRBJ2-2 and V is TRBV28, with a possible D match to TRBD2 (6 bases). CDR1 and CDR2 from the germline V gene are MDHEN and SYDVKM. V lost 3 bases, J lost 0 bases, and 11 bases lay in between. The length of the CDR3 is 16 residues. Here the CDR3 reads CASSFWDSANTGELFF. CDR3 in DNA: TGTGCCAGCAGTTTCTGGGACTCCGCGAACACCGGGGAGCTGTTTTTT.

This clonotype was seen a few times. The rearrangement uses TRBV20-1 and TRBJ1-2, with a tentative D call TRBD1 (5 bases). Germline loops: CDR1 DFQATT, CDR2 SNEGSKA (reference sequence). Trimming left V 0 bases short and J 0 bases short, with 14 bases between. CDR3 size: 16 residues. The chain's CDR3 is CSARDGGAVANYGYTF. The CDR3 DNA follows: TGCAGTGCTAGAGATGGAGGGGCCGTAGCTAACTATGGCTACACCTTC.

This clonotype came up many times. This chain connects TRBV2 to TRBJ2-7; D is unclear. From germline, CDR1 is SNHLY and CDR2 FYNNEI. The CDR3 spans 12 residues. V lost 4 bases, J lost 3 bases, and 7 bases lay in between. The CDR3 region is CASSGLSYEQYF. CDR3 coding DNA: TGTGCCAGCAGTGGCCTTAGCTACGAGCAGTACTTC.

Comments on this clonotype: A clone one base away is much larger, so this may be a read error. The chain carries TRBV12-3 or TRBV12-4 and TRBJ2-7; D might be TRBD1 (6 bases). CDR3 size: 14 residues. CDR3 protein: CARSIGTLTYEQYF. CDR3 bases: TGTGCCCGCAGTATCGGGACACTTACCTACGAGCAGTACTTC.

The rearrangement joins TRBV6-1 to TRBJ2-2, with 10 bases fitting TRBD2. CDR1 is MNHNS, CDR2 SASEGT, per germline. Trimming took 6 bases from V and 0 from J; bases not matched to a gene: 4. The CDR3 has 16 residues. For the CDR3, the DNA is TGTGCCAGCAGCCTCGGACTAGCGGCGAACACCGGGGAGCTGTTTTTT. It yields the protein CASSLGLAANTGELFF.

This clonotype was seen a handful of times. V usage is TRBV20-1 and J usage is TRBJ1-4, with 10 bases that match TRBD1. The germline V gene has CDR1 DFQATT and CDR2 SNEGSKA (reference sequence). The CDR3 has 14 amino acids. After removal of 3 bases from V and 6 bases from J, the junction contained 4 bases not matched to a gene. The CDR3 region is CSASRTGGYEKLFF. CDR3 DNA sequence: TGCAGTGCTAGTCGGACAGGGGGTTATGAAAAACTGTTTTTT.

This clonotype was found a few times. This chain links TRBV19 with TRBJ2-1; TRBD2 might be the D (5 bases). Trimming took 5 bases from V and 0 from J, leaving 14 bases between them. The CDR3 contains 16 residues. Germline CDR1 reads LNHDA; CDR2 reads SQIVND (reference sequence). The CDR3 spells CASSSIARSSYNEQFF. The CDR3 DNA reads TGTGCCAGTAGTTCGATAGCGAGAAGCTCCTACAATGAGCAGTTCTTC.

This clonotype was observed at least ten times. The V and J genes are TRBV27 and TRBJ1-3; possibly TRBD1 for D (5 bases). Per germline, CDR1 MNHEY and CDR2 SMNVEV (reference sequence). V lost 3 bases, J lost 0 bases, and 6 bases lay in between. The CDR3 has 14 amino acids. The CDR3 DNA reads as TGTGCCAGCAGTTTCGGGACCTCTGGAAACACCATATATTTT. Amino acid sequence: CASSFGTSGNTIYF.